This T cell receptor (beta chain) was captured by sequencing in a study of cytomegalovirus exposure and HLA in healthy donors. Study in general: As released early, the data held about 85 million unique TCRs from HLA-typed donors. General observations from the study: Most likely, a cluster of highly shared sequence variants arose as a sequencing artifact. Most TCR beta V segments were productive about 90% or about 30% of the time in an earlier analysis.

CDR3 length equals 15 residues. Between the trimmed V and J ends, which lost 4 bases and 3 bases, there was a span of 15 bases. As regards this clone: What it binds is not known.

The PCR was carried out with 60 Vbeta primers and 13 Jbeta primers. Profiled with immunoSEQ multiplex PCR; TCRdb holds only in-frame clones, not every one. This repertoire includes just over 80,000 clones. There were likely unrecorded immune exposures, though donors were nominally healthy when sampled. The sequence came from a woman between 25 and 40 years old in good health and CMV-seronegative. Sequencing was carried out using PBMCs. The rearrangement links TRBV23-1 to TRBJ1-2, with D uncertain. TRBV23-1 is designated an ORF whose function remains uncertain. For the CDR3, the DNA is TGCGCCAGCAGTCCCGAGCGGTCGGGCCACTATGGCTACACCTTC. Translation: CASSPERSGHYGYTF.